The 13 T cell receptor beta chains below were found in one sample sequenced in a study of shared clonotypes between healthy human individuals. The repertoire was sequenced with immunoSEQ multiplex PCR; TCRdb's copy has only in-frame clones and lacks some. Of fewer than 2.5 million clones in the sample, 80% to 95% were seen once. Sequencing was carried out using naive CD4+ T cells from PBMCs. Subset given: CD45RA+ positively selected. All receptors come from a man between 18 and 29 years old in good health. Some clones in this sample may be carry-over from other donors' samples.

A remark on this clone: Additional DNA sequences in this sample encode the identical CDR3. The chain employs TRBV7-8 and TRBJ2-7; D gene ambiguous. Deletions cut 1 base from V and 0 bases from J, with 7 bases between. The CDR3 loop spans 14 amino acids. Germline V gene sequence: CDR1 SGHVS, CDR2 FQNEAQ. CDR3 DNA sequence: TGTGCCAGCAGCTTAGTTCTGGGCTCCTACGAGCAGTACTTC. It is translated as CASSLVLGSYEQYF.

This clone showed up just once. The chain employs TRBV28 and TRBJ2-7; D is possibly TRBD1 (6 bases). Germline CDR1 MDHEN, CDR2 SYDVKM. This CDR3 region has 14 residues. V lost 5 bases and J 5 bases, leaving 16 bases between the germline ends. CDR3 DNA: TGTGCCAGCAGTCCGCCGATCAACAGGGACGAGCAGTACTTC. It codes for CASSPPINRDEQYF.

The V call is TRBV18, the J call TRBJ2-7; D perhaps matches TRBD1 (5 bases). Germline V gene data show CDR1 as KGHSH and CDR2 as LQKENI. CDR3 length: 15 amino acids. V lost 6 bases to trimming and J lost 2 bases, with 17 bases between them. Written as DNA, the CDR3 is TGTGCCAGCTCTCCGCCGGGCAGGGCCCCCTACGAGCAGTACTTC. Its translation: CASSPPGRAPYEQYF.

The table lists this clone with a count of one. The genes are TRBV29-1 and TRBJ1-2, with D hard to call. The CDR3 runs to 13 residues. V dropped 8 bases and J dropped 1 base, with 14 bases sitting between them. CDR1 and CDR2 from the germline V gene are SQVTM and ANQGSEA. CDR3 amino acids: CSTRTLLNYGYTF. CDR3 DNA: TGCAGCACAAGAACTCTTCTTAACTATGGCTACACCTTC.

The chain combines TRBV6-1 with TRBJ2-1; possible D gene TRBD1, 5 bases. The CDR3 contains 14 residues. CDR1 MNHNS and CDR2 SASEGT come from the germline V gene. V was cut by 8 bases and J by 7 bases, with 18 bases left in between. The DNA of the CDR3 is TGTGCCAGCCACAGGACGGCGGTTCGGAATGAGCAGTTCTTC. It yields the protein CASHRTAVRNEQFF.

The V call is TRBV7-3, the J call TRBJ1-2; the match to TRBD1 covers 7 bases. CDR3 length equals 15 residues. Germline CDR1 and CDR2: SGHTA and FQGTGA. The V segment lost 3 bases and the J segment 2 bases; nucleotides outside the gene matches: 6. CDR3 nucleotides: TGTGCCAGCAGCTTCGACAGGGCTGGAAACTATGGCTACACCTTC. It translates to CASSFDRAGNYGYTF.

The rearrangement uses TRBV7-8 and TRBJ1-5, with D unclear. The CDR3 totals 14 residues. Deletions cut 5 bases from V and 5 bases from J, with 13 bases between. Germline assignment: CDR1 SGHVS and CDR2 FQNEAQ. The chain's CDR3 is CASSRHRIHQPQHF. CDR3 nucleotides: TGTGCCAGCAGCCGACACAGAATACATCAGCCCCAGCATTTT.

The chain employs TRBV9 and TRBJ2-1; perhaps D is TRBD1 or TRBD2 (6 bases each). The CDR3 consists of 16 residues. Trimming pared 4 bases from V and 0 bases from J, leaving 14 bases between. Germline assignment: CDR1 SGDLS and CDR2 YYNGEE. The CDR3 sequence is CASSPIGGSSYNEQFF. The CDR3 DNA sequence: TGTGCCAGCAGCCCGATCGGGGGCAGCTCCTACAATGAGCAGTTCTTC.

The rearrangement links TRBV4-1 to TRBJ2-1; 9 nucleotides match TRBD1. Germline CDR1 MGHRA, CDR2 YSYEKL. The CDR3 sequence is 16 residues long. V dropped 5 bases and J dropped 9; count of bases not matched to a gene: 14. CDR3 nucleotides: TGCGCCAGCAGCTATAGGGGGGACAGGGCGCGAGGTGAGCAGTTCTTC. This translates into CASSYRGDRARGEQFF.

The chain joins TRBV6-5 to TRBJ1-1; the D is unclear. From germline, CDR1 is MNHEY and CDR2 SVGAGI. The CDR3 contains 12 residues. Trimming stripped 2 bases from V and 6 bases from J, with 7 bases between. CDR3: CASSYRASEAFF. The CDR3 DNA sequence: TGTGCCAGCAGTTACAGGGCCTCTGAAGCTTTCTTT.

The gene calls are TRBV6-6 and TRBJ2-7; D might be TRBD2 (5 bases). V was cut by 1 base and J by 6 bases, with 10 bases left in between. The CDR3 is made up of 13 amino acids. Germline assignment: CDR1 MNHNY and CDR2 SVGAGI (reference sequence). The CDR3 DNA sequence: TGTGCCAGCAGTTACTTTCCGAGCGGCGAGCAGTACTTC. As protein: CASSYFPSGEQYF.

In its sample, this clone was seen a few times. V usage is TRBV7-2 and J usage is TRBJ1-1; D may be TRBD1 (5 bases). Germline V gene lookup returns CDR1 SGHTA and CDR2 FQGNSA. V was clipped by 8 bases and J by 1 base, with 11 bases between them. The CDR3 sequence is 13 residues long. CDR3 nucleotides: TGTGCCAGCGTCGACAGACCGAACACTGAAGCTTTCTTT. Translated: CASVDRPNTEAFF.

The chain couples TRBV11-1 to TRBJ1-1; 9 bases map to TRBD1. V shed 1 base and J 4 bases; nucleotides not matched to a gene: 4. CDR1 and CDR2 (germline): SGHAT, FQDESV (reference sequence). This CDR3 spans 15 amino acids. The CDR3 nucleotides are TGTGCCAGCAGCTTAGGGGGGACAGGGAGCACTGAAGCTTTCTTT. As protein: CASSLGGTGSTEAFF.